The 16 T cell receptor beta chains in this list originate from one sample, sequenced in a study of Ad26.COV2.S vaccination and SARS-CoV-2 variants. Measured with immunoSEQ multiplex PCR; TCRdb has only the in-frame clones, and not every one. Among approximately 300,000 clones, roughly 86% were seen once, and the ten largest hold 1.5% to 2%. Described treatment: 15 to 20 received Ad26.COV2.S at low or high dose, single or two shots; 5 received placebo; per-sample allocation not given. Day 63 following the first vaccine or placebo injection was when the samples were taken. This specimen was peripheral blood, taken in a trial of Ad26.COV2.S vaccine versus placebo. All receptors come from a person between 18 and 60 years old who received the Ad26.COV2.S COVID-19 vaccine or a placebo.

A word on this clone: One end of the junction fails to match germline, which may point to a read error. This chain joins TRBV7-7 and TRBJ2-5; D is uncertain. CDR3 size: 15 residues. Germline CDR1 reads SSHAT; CDR2 reads FNYEAQ (reference sequence). The CDR3, as DNA: TGTGCTAGCAGCTCGTCACCGGGCCCTTGGGCGACCCAGTACTTC. Its protein is CASSSSPGPWATQYF.

This clone was counted a single time. The CDR3 DNA follows: TGTGCCATCAGCCCGTCCAATGAGCAGTTCTTC. Translation gives CAISPSNEQFF. The chain has TRBV10-3 and TRBJ2-1; D is undetermined. Trimming took off 6 bases at V and 6 bases at J, with 6 bases between the two ends. The CDR3 sequence is 11 residues long. Germline CDR1 ENHRY, CDR2 SYGVKD.

CDR3 region: CASSGVQGVGGYTF. The CDR3 region has the DNA TGTGCCAGCAGCGGAGTTCAGGGCGTTGGTGGCTACACCTTC. V and J are TRBV11-2 and TRBJ1-2, with D possibly matching TRBD1 (5 bases). The CDR3 is 14 amino acids. Germline lookup yields CDR1 SGHAT and CDR2 FQNNGV. V gave up 5 bases and J gave up 7 bases, with 17 bases separating them.

This clone was counted once. The chain has TRBV30 and TRBJ2-7; TRBD2 matches 11 bases. CDR3 length: 17 residues. CDR1 and CDR2 (germline): GTSNPN, SVGIG (reference sequence). J gave up 2 bases and V 0 bases, and 9 bases lay outside the gene matches. In DNA, the CDR3 is TGTGCCTGGAGTGTAGGACGGTTTAGCGGGGGGGCCTACGAGCAGTACTTC. This sequence encodes CAWSVGRFSGGAYEQYF.

The V and J genes are TRBV10-2 and TRBJ2-3; 13 nucleotides match TRBD2. The CDR3 is 16 residues long. Looked up from germline, CDR1 is WSHSY and CDR2 is SAAADI. J lost 5 bases, V lost 2 bases, and 4 bases had no gene match. In nucleotides, the CDR3 is TGCGCCAGCAGTGAGCCACTAGCGGGGGGGCAAGATACGCAGTATTTT. Translating gives CASSEPLAGGQDTQYF.

This clone has just one count. This chain connects TRBV7-2 to TRBJ1-4; D is unclear. This CDR3 comprises 14 residues. Germline CDR1 is SGHTA and CDR2 is FQGNSA. V was trimmed by 1 base and J by 8 bases, leaving 11 bases between them. CDR3 loop: CASSLGGGREKLFF. CDR3 nucleotide sequence: TGTGCCAGCAGCTTAGGGGGAGGAAGGGAAAAACTGTTTTTT.

J is TRBJ1-1 and V is TRBV6-2 or TRBV6-3, with D unclear. The germline V and J ends were trimmed by 4 bases and 1 base, with 10 bases remaining between them. The CDR3 length is 14 residues. The germline CDR1 and CDR2 sequences are MNHEY and SVGEGT. The CDR3 DNA follows: TGTGCCAGCAGTTCGATAGGAGCGAACACTGAAGCTTTCTTT. Its protein is CASSSIGANTEAFF.

The CDR3 reads CASSVGTAEAFF. CDR3 nucleotide sequence: TGTGCCAGTAGTGTCGGGACGGCTGAAGCTTTCTTT. The chain combines TRBV19 with TRBJ1-1; weak D call: TRBD1 (5 bases). V lost 5 bases, J lost 6 bases, and 10 bases lay in between. Germline V gene data show CDR1 as LNHDA and CDR2 as SQIVND (reference sequence). The CDR3 length is 12 residues.

The chain joins TRBV5-4 to TRBJ1-2; D is perhaps TRBD1 (5 bases). This CDR3 comprises 13 residues. Looked up from germline, CDR1 is SGHNT and CDR2 is YYREEE (reference sequence). V lost 4 bases to trimming and J lost 8 bases, with 15 bases between them. The CDR3 DNA sequence: TGTGCCAGCAGCCCAACCGGGGCAAAAGGCTACACCTTC. This translates into CASSPTGAKGYTF.

The chain links TRBV5-1 to TRBJ1-3; D call uncertain. Trimming shortened V by 0 bases and J by 2 bases, and 6 bases separated the two germline ends. Germline V gene data show CDR1 as SGHRS and CDR2 as YFSETQ. The CDR3 is 14 residues long. CDR3 residues: CASSLGRTGNTIYF. CDR3 DNA: TGCGCCAGCAGCTTGGGTCGGACTGGAAACACCATATATTTT. Supplemented by reference TRBV5-1 and TRBJ1-3, the full variable domain reads KAGVTQTPRYLIKTRGQQVTLSCSPISGHRSVSWYQQTPGQGLQFLFEYFSETQRNKGNFPGRFSGRQFSNSRSEMNVSTLELGDSALYLCASSLGRTGNTIYFGEGSWLTVV.

The gene calls are TRBV24-1 and TRBJ2-2; 8 nucleotides match TRBD1. Germline CDR1 and CDR2: KGHDR and SFDVKD. V gave up 3 bases and J gave up 4 bases; unmatched junction bases: 3. The CDR3 has 15 residues. The CDR3 here is CATSDNRGFTGELFF. The CDR3 DNA is TGTGCCACCAGTGATAACAGGGGGTTCACCGGGGAGCTGTTTTTT.

The chain carries TRBV6-5 and TRBJ2-7; 8 nucleotides align to TRBD2. The germline V gene has CDR1 MNHEY and CDR2 SVGAGI. The CDR3 contains 13 residues. Losses at the gene ends were 6 bases for V and 6 bases for J; bases not matched to a gene: 7. The CDR3 region is CASRPPGGAEQYF. DNA of the CDR3: TGTGCCAGCAGACCCCCCGGGGGGGCCGAGCAGTACTTC.

This chain links TRBV2 with TRBJ1-5; tentative D call: TRBD1 (5 bases). The CDR3 consists of 14 residues. CDR1 is SNHLY and CDR2 is FYNNEI in the germline V gene. V was trimmed by 3 bases and J by 5 bases, leaving 11 bases between them. In DNA, the CDR3 is TGTGCCAGCAGTGATCGCAGGGACGATCAGCCCCAGCATTTT. It codes for CASSDRRDDQPQHF.

J is TRBJ2-1 and V is TRBV5-6; 10 bases fit TRBD2. This CDR3 contains 18 residues. Germline CDR1 is SGHDT and CDR2 is YYEEEE. Trimming at V came to 3 bases and at J to 4 bases, leaving 13 bases not matched to a gene. CDR3 in amino acids: CASSSGPLGSGGYNEQFF. CDR3 in DNA: TGTGCCAGCAGCTCGGGCCCCCTGGGTAGCGGGGGGTACAATGAGCAGTTCTTC. Filled out from reference TRBV5-6 and TRBJ2-1, the complete variable domain reads DAGVTQSPTHLIKTRGQQVTLRCSPKSGHDTVSWYQQALGQGPQFIFQYYEEEERQRGNFPDRFSGHQFPNYSSELNVNALLLGDSALYLCASSSGPLGSGGYNEQFFGPGTRLTVL.

A word on this clone: Other nucleotide sequences from this sample produce the same CDR3. V and J are TRBV18 and TRBJ2-5; the match to TRBD2 covers 13 bases. After removal of 3 bases from V and 1 base from J, the junction contained 2 bases not matched to a gene. This CDR3 contains 16 residues. Per germline, CDR1 KGHSH and CDR2 LQKENI. CDR3 bases: TGTGCCAGCTCACCCAGGACTAGCGGGGGCCAAGAGACCCAGTACTTC. Translated, it gives CASSPRTSGGQETQYF.

The genes are TRBV30 and TRBJ1-3; D gene unclear. Trimming removed 0 bases at V and 0 bases at J, with 12 bases between. The germline gives CDR1 GTSNPN, CDR2 SVGIG (reference sequence). CDR3 length: 16 amino acids. CDR3 nucleotide sequence: TGTGCCTGGAGTGTACTGTGGCACTTCTCTGGAAACACCATATATTTT. Its protein is CAWSVLWHFSGNTIYF.